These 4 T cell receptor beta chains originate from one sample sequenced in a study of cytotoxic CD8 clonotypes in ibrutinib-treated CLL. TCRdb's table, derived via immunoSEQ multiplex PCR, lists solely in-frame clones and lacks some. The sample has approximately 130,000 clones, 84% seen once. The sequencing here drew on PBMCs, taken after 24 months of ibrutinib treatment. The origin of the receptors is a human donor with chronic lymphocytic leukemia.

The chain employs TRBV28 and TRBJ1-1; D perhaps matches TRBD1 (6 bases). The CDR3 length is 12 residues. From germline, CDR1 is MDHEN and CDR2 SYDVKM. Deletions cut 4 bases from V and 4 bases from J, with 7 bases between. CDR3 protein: CASSSRGTEAFF. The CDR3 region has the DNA TGTGCCAGCAGTTCCAGGGGCACTGAAGCTTTCTTT.

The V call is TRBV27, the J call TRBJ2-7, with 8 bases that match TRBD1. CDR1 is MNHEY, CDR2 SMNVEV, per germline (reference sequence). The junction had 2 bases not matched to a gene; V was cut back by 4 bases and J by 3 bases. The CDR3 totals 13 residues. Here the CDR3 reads CASSSTGDYEQYF. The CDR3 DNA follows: TGTGCCAGCAGTTCGACAGGGGACTACGAGCAGTACTTC.

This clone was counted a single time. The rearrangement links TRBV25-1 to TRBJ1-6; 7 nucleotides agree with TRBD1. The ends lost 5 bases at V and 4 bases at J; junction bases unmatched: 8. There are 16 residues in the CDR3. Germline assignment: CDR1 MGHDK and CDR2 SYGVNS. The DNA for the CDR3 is TGTGCCAGCAGTTTGGCAGGGGGTACGTATAATTCACCCCTCCACTTT. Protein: CASSLAGGTYNSPLHF.

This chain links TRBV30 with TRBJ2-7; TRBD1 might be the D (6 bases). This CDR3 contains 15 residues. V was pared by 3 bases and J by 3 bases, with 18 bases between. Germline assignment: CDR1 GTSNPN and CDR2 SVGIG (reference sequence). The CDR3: CAWSGTFFIGYEQYF. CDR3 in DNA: TGTGCCTGGAGCGGGACATTTTTTATCGGCTACGAGCAGTACTTC.